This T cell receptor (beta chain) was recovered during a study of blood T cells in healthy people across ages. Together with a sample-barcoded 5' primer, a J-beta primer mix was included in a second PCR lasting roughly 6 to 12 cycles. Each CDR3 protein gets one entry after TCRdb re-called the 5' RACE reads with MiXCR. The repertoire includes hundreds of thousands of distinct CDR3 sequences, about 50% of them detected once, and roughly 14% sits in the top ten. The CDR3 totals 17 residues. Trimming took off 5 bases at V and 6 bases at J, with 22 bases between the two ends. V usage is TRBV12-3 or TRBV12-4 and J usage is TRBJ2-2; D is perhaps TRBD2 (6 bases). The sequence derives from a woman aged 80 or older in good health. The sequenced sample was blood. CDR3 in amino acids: CASSTPRRTSSPGELFF. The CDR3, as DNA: TGTGCCAGCAGTACCCCCCGGCGAACTAGCAGTCCCGGGGAGCTGTTTTTT.